This T cell receptor beta chain derives from a study of cytomegalovirus exposure and HLA in healthy donors. Study details: Unique TCRs numbering approximately 81 million, obtained from HLA-typed donors, made up an early data release.

As regards this clone: Its antigen is not known.

General study findings and limits: Rarity held for most TCR sequences, but there were some public TCRs that occurred in many donors.

The PCR made use of 60 Vbeta and 13 Jbeta primers. The method was immunoSEQ multiplex PCR; TCRdb's version includes in-frame clones alone and lacks a portion of them. The sample has 95,000 to 150,000 clones, around 77% seen once. The receptor was isolated from a human donor in good health. The sequencing sample was made of PBMCs.

The CDR3 DNA sequence: TGTGCCAGCAGCTTAGTAGCGCGGGGCGCGAACACCGGGGAGCTGTTTTTT. Encoded protein: CASSLVARGANTGELFF. The J gene is TRBJ2-2, the V gene TRBV7-9; TRBD2 is a possible D gene (6 bases). Germline V gene sequence: CDR1 SEHNR, CDR2 FQNEAQ (reference sequence). This CDR3 has 17 amino acids. V was clipped by 1 base and J by 0 bases, with 12 bases between them.